A selection of T cell receptor beta chains follows, all from one sample in a study of blood T cell repertoires in COVID-19. Generated by immunoSEQ multiplex PCR, the TCRdb table keeps only in-frame clones and is missing some. The sample shows roughly 200,000 clones, roughly nine tenths of them seen only once. The sample comprised peripheral blood. All receptors derive from a woman aged 18-29 years who had recovered from COVID-19. Both conserved end residues are part of each CDR3. Each record gives: clone size, J gene, CDR3 length, D gene, V gene, CDR3 DNA, CDR3 protein. A D gene is named only where the DNA matches it firmly. Clone size is stated in some rows and not others, as once, few, many or a class when expanded.

once | TRBJ2-7 | 13 | . | TRBV29-1 | TGCAGCGTTGAAGGTCTATACTCCTACGAGCAGTACTTC | CSVEGLYSYEQYF
. | TRBJ1-1 | 13 | . | TRBV10-1 | TGCGCCAGCAGTGCGGGAGGGAACACTGAAGCTTTCTTT | CASSAGGNTEAFF
. | TRBJ1-2 | 8 | . | TRBV29-1 | TGCAGCGTTGACAGCTACACCTTC | CSVDSYTF
. | TRBJ1-4 | 15 | . | TRBV19 | TGTGCCAGTAGTTCCCGCAGCCAGGGTAGTGAAAAACTGTTTTTT | CASSSRSQGSEKLFF
. | TRBJ1-2 | 15 | . | TRBV14 | TGTGCCAGCAGCCAAGCGGTCTCAGGGGACTATGGCTACACCTTC | CASSQAVSGDYGYTF
. | TRBJ1-2 | 14 | . | TRBV4-3 | TGCGCCAGCAGCCAAGAGAGACAGCACTATGGCTACACCTTC | CASSQERQHYGYTF
. | TRBJ2-3 | 19 | TRBD2 | TRBV5-6 | TGTGCCAGCAGCTTGGTTGGTAGGGCTAGCGGGTCTAGCACAGATACGCAGTATTTT | CASSLVGRASGSSTDTQYF
. | TRBJ2-5 | 14 | . | TRBV25-1 | TGTGCCAGCAGTATACCGGGACTCCAAGAGACCCAGTACTTC | CASSIPGLQETQYF
. | TRBJ2-1 | 14 | TRBD2 | TRBV6-4 | TGTGCCAGCAGTGACCAGCGGGAGGCGAATGAGCAGTTCTTC | CASSDQREANEQFF
. | TRBJ2-5 | 15 | TRBD2 | TRBV5-1 | TGCGCCAGCAGCTGGCAAGCGGGAGGGGGAGAGACCCAGTACTTC | CASSWQAGGGETQYF
. | TRBJ1-2 | 14 | . | TRBV2 | TGTGCCAGCAGTGAAGCGCAGCGATGGGATGGCTACACCTTC | CASSEAQRWDGYTF
. | TRBJ2-7 | 12 | . | TRBV10-3 | TGTGCCATCAGTCCAGGGTCCCACGAGCAGTACTTC | CAISPGSHEQYF
once | TRBJ2-7 | 14 | TRBD2 | TRBV30 | TGTGCCTGGAGTGTGGGGGGGTTAGGCTACGAGCAGTACTTC | CAWSVGGLGYEQYF
. | TRBJ1-2 | 14 | TRBD1 | TRBV5-5 | TGTGCCAGCAGCACTCGGACAGGGGGAGATGGCTACACCTTC | CASSTRTGGDGYTF
. | TRBJ2-1 | 13 | . | TRBV12-3/TRBV12-4 | TGTGCCAGCAGCCTACTCCGGCTTGCGGAGGCCATCTTC | CASSLLRLAEAIF
. | TRBJ2-5 | 15 | TRBD2 | TRBV19 | TGTGCCAGTAGTATTACGGGACTAGCCCAAGAGACCCAGTACTTC | CASSITGLAQETQYF
. | TRBJ1-2 | 16 | . | TRBV6-2/TRBV6-3 | TGTGCCAGCAGTTATATGCGGGGGGAGAAAGACTATGGCTACACCTTC | CASSYMRGEKDYGYTF
. | TRBJ1-2 | 11 | . | TRBV20-1 | TGCAGTGCCCGGGTGACGGATGGCTACACCTTC | CSARVTDGYTF
. | TRBJ2-1 | 13 | . | TRBV7-2 | TGTGCCAGCAGCTTTGGAGTTTACAATGAGCAGTTCTTC | CASSFGVYNEQFF
few | TRBJ2-7 | 16 | TRBD1 | TRBV2 | TGTGCCAGCAAGAGGGACAGGGGAAATCGTGGCTACGAGCAGTACTTC | CASKRDRGNRGYEQYF
. | TRBJ1-1 | 13 | . | TRBV30 | TGTGCCTGGAGCAGGGGCACGAACACTGAAGCTTTCTTT | CAWSRGTNTEAFF
. | TRBJ2-1 | 16 | TRBD1 | TRBV14 | TGTGCCAGCAGAACCTCCGGGACAGCCTTCTCCAATGAGCAGTTCTTC | CASRTSGTAFSNEQFF
few | TRBJ1-2 | 16 | . | TRBV25-1 | TGTGCCAGCAGTGAATATACAACAGCAAAAACCAATGGCTACACCTTC | CASSEYTTAKTNGYTF
. | TRBJ2-7 | 14 | TRBD2 | TRBV6-5 | TGTGCCAGCAGTTATGAGCGGGAGGGCTACGAGCAGTACTTC | CASSYEREGYEQYF
. | TRBJ2-1 | 15 | TRBD2 | TRBV18 | TGTGCCAGCTCACCGGGGGGGAGCTCCTACAATGAGCAGTTCTTC | CASSPGGSSYNEQFF
few | TRBJ1-2 | 13 | . | TRBV6-1 | TGTGCCAGCAGCGGGACAAGGGGCTATGGCTACACCTTC | CASSGTRGYGYTF
once | TRBJ1-1 | 13 | . | TRBV3-1/TRBV3-2 | TGTGCCAGCAGCCCCCGTTTCTCTTCTGAAGCTTTCTTT | CASSPRFSSEAFF
. | TRBJ2-7 | 15 | . | TRBV25-1 | TGTGCCAGCAGTGAACTCTGGGGGCAACTAGGGGAGCAGTACTTC | CASSELWGQLGEQYF
. | TRBJ2-1 | 14 | TRBD2 | TRBV7-9 | TGTGCCAGCAGAGGACTAGCGGGAGACCATGAGCAGTTCTTC | CASRGLAGDHEQFF
. | TRBJ2-7 | 20 | . | TRBV4-1 | TGCGCCAGCAGCCAAGGGGGGGTAGTGACTAGTGTAGGACGTATCTACGAGCAGTACTTC | CASSQGGVVTSVGRIYEQYF
. | TRBJ2-2 | 15 | . | TRBV9 | TGTGCCAGCAGCTTGGCGGGGAAGAACACCGGGGAGCTGTTTTTT | CASSLAGKNTGELFF
. | TRBJ1-1 | 13 | . | TRBV9 | TGTGCCAGCGGTCGGGGGGCCGGCACTGAAGCTTTCTTT | CASGRGAGTEAFF
. | TRBJ1-1 | 12 | . | TRBV29-1 | TGCAGCGGAGGACCGGGGGTCACTGAAGCTTTCTTT | CSGGPGVTEAFF
. | TRBJ1-1 | 14 | TRBD1 | TRBV5-6 | TGTGCCAGCAGCCTGGAGGGGGCCAGTCCTGAAGCTTTCTTT | CASSLEGASPEAFF
. | TRBJ2-1 | 17 | TRBD2 | TRBV2 | TGTGCCAGCAGCCCAGCGGTACTAGCGGGAGGGTCTGATGAGCAGTTCTTC | CASSPAVLAGGSDEQFF
. | TRBJ1-2 | 17 | TRBD1 | TRBV19 | TGTGCCAGTACTTTGAGGGACAGCCGACGCCTCTTAGATGGCTACACCTTC | CASTLRDSRRLLDGYTF
. | TRBJ1-1 | 13 | . | TRBV6-5 | TGTGCCAGCAGCGGGGGTGGGGACACTGAAGCTTTCTTT | CASSGGGDTEAFF
. | TRBJ2-1 | 17 | TRBD2 | TRBV19 | TGTGCCAGTAGTATCGATCGCGAGCGGGAGTACTACAATGAGCAGTTCTTC | CASSIDREREYYNEQFF
. | TRBJ2-1 | 13 | TRBD2 | TRBV10-2 | TGCGCCAGCAGAAAGCGGGAGTACAATGAGCAGTTCTTC | CASRKREYNEQFF
. | TRBJ2-3 | 15 | . | TRBV4-2 | TGTGCCAGCAGCCAAGATGGGAAAGGGGGGGTTACGCAGTATTTT | CASSQDGKGGVTQYF
. | TRBJ2-7 | 18 | TRBD2 | TRBV9 | TGTGCCAGCAGCGTAGTTATAAGATCACTAGCGGGGTTCTACGAGCAGTACTTC | CASSVVIRSLAGFYEQYF
. | TRBJ1-2 | 14 | . | TRBV5-6 | TGTGCCAGCACCCGGACAGAAACTAACTATGGCTACACCTTC | CASTRTETNYGYTF
. | TRBJ1-5 | 12 | . | TRBV10-2 | TGCGCCAGCAGTGAGGCCCGCGAGCCCCAGCATTTT | CASSEAREPQHF
. | TRBJ1-1 | 14 | . | TRBV25-1 | TGTGCCAGCAGTGAATATTCAGGGGCTGCTGAAGCTTTCTTT | CASSEYSGAAEAFF
. | TRBJ2-7 | 16 | . | TRBV9 | TGTGCCAGCAGCGTGCGCCCGACAGGACGATCCTACGAGCAGTACTTC | CASSVRPTGRSYEQYF
. | TRBJ2-1 | 11 | . | TRBV2 | TGTGCCAGGTCAGGGGAGGGTGAGCAGTTCTTC | CARSGEGEQFF
once | TRBJ2-2 | 14 | TRBD2 | TRBV19 | TGTGCCAGTAAAACTAGCGGGAGCAACGGGGAGCTGTTTTTT | CASKTSGSNGELFF
. | TRBJ1-5 | 19 | . | TRBV11-3 | TGTGCCAGCAGCTTAGATTCGGGAGGTCAGTGGGAGAGCAATCAGCCCCAGCATTTT | CASSLDSGGQWESNQPQHF
. | TRBJ2-2 | 16 | TRBD2 | TRBV19 | TGTGCCAGTAGTGAGGGTAGCGGGAGTTTTACCGGGGAGCTGTTTTTT | CASSEGSGSFTGELFF
. | TRBJ2-2 | 15 | TRBD2 | TRBV9 | TGTGCCAGCAGCGTCGGGACTATCGACACCGGGGAGCTGTTTTTT | CASSVGTIDTGELFF
few | TRBJ2-7 | 14 | TRBD1 | TRBV5-4 | TGTGCCAGCAGCGCGGGACAGGGCGCCTACGAGCAGTACTTC | CASSAGQGAYEQYF
. | TRBJ1-1 | 14 | . | TRBV5-1 | TGCGCCAGCTCACTTGGGGGGATGAACACTGAAGCTTTCTTT | CASSLGGMNTEAFF
. | TRBJ1-2 | 15 | TRBD1 | TRBV15 | TGTGCCACCAGCAGACAACAGGGGGCCGGCTATGGCTACACCTTC | CATSRQQGAGYGYTF